These 27 T cell receptor beta chains originate from one sample sequenced in a study of blood T cells in healthy people across ages. With a J-beta primer mix and a sample-barcoded 5' primer, a second PCR ran about 7 to 11 cycles. MiXCR, run by TCRdb on the 5' RACE reads, gives a single entry per CDR3 protein. This sample has about 1,600,000 distinct CDR3 sequences, with roughly 40% found just once. Material: blood. Receptors were obtained from a woman younger than 35 in good health.

The genes are TRBV7-2 and TRBJ1-1; perhaps TRBD1 as D (6 bases). The CDR3 is 17 amino acids. V lost 5 bases, J lost 4 bases, and 23 bases lay in between. CDR1 and CDR2 (germline): SGHTA, FQGNSA. CDR3 DNA: TGTGCCAGCAGCCAAAGGTCGGGGGCCACGCTTCCCACTGAAGCTTTCTTT. Its translation is CASSQRSGATLPTEAFF.

The chain links TRBV6-2 or TRBV6-3 to TRBJ2-5, with TRBD2 matching 8 bases. CDR1 is MNHEY, CDR2 SVGEGT, per germline. This CDR3 comprises 15 residues. J gave up 2 bases and V 2 bases, and 4 bases lay outside the gene matches. DNA for the CDR3: TGTGCCAGCAGTTACAGGGGACTAGTTCAAGAGACCCAGTACTTC. Amino acid sequence: CASSYRGLVQETQYF.

V and J are TRBV20-1 and TRBJ2-1; maybe TRBD2 (6 bases). Germline V gene data show CDR1 as DFQATT and CDR2 as SNEGSKA (reference sequence). The CDR3 sequence is 15 residues long. Trimming pared 0 bases from V and 4 bases from J, leaving 13 bases between. CDR3 sequence reads: CSARERVSGYNEQFF. The CDR3, as DNA: TGCAGTGCTAGAGAGAGGGTTAGCGGATACAATGAGCAGTTCTTC.

This clonotype was counted a single time. The rearrangement joins TRBV5-8 to TRBJ2-3, with 7 bases matching TRBD2. Per germline, CDR1 SGHTS and CDR2 YDEGEE. Trimming at V came to 4 bases and at J to 3 bases, leaving 5 bases not matched to a gene. The length of the CDR3 is 14 residues. The CDR3 spells CASSREAGTDTQYF. For the CDR3, the DNA is TGTGCCAGCAGCCGGGAGGCGGGAACAGATACGCAGTATTTT.

The chain recombines TRBV20-1 with TRBJ2-3; 10 nucleotides match TRBD1. The CDR3 is 15 amino acids. Germline assignment: CDR1 DFQATT and CDR2 SNEGSKA (reference sequence). V shed 6 bases, J shed 0 bases, and the junction held 6 bases outside the gene matches. In DNA form, the CDR3 reads TGCAGTGCGCCGAAGGACAGGGGGAGCACAGATACGCAGTATTTT. Protein product: CSAPKDRGSTDTQYF.

The gene calls are TRBV20-1 and TRBJ1-2; D unclear. This CDR3 comprises 11 residues. From germline, CDR1 is DFQATT and CDR2 SNEGSKA (reference sequence). Trimming took off 0 bases at V and 13 bases at J, with 12 bases between the two ends. DNA for the CDR3: TGCAGTGCTAGAGATTGGAGGAACCGCACCTTC. It codes for CSARDWRNRTF.

The chain links TRBV4-1 to TRBJ2-7; 11 bases are shared with TRBD2. The CDR3 is 17 amino acids. The J segment lost 7 bases and the V segment lost 1 base, leaving 12 bases of the junction unmatched. The V gene's germline CDR1 is MGHRA and CDR2 YSYEKL. The CDR3: CASSQGPGTSGTNEQYF. Here the CDR3 DNA reads TGCGCCAGCAGCCAAGGACCCGGGACTAGCGGCACAAATGAGCAGTACTTC.

V and J are TRBV6-5 and TRBJ2-3, with 16 bases fitting TRBD2. Germline CDR1 reads MNHEY; CDR2 reads SVGAGI. V was clipped by 7 bases and J by 0 bases; unmatched bases: 7. The CDR3 has 18 residues. In DNA, the CDR3 is TGTGCCAGCATTAGGGGACTAGCGGGAGGGAAGAGCACAGATACGCAGTATTTT. Its translation is CASIRGLAGGKSTDTQYF.

The CDR3 protein is CATSRDLGDGETQYF. In DNA form, the CDR3 reads TGTGCCACCAGCAGAGATTTAGGGGACGGGGAGACCCAGTACTTC. This rearrangement joins TRBV15 to TRBJ2-5, with D perhaps matching TRBD1 or TRBD2 (5 bases each). CDR3 size: 15 residues. V was shortened by 0 bases and J by 5 bases, with 13 bases between the two germline ends. Germline CDR1 and CDR2: LNHNV and YYDKDF (reference sequence).

This sequence joins TRBV12-3 or TRBV12-4 and TRBJ2-7, with D unclear. With 5 bases removed from V and 6 bases from J, the gap between germline ends came to 20 bases. There are 15 residues in the CDR3. CDR3 in amino acids: CASSPSGPRMGEQYF. CDR3 bases: TGTGCCAGCAGTCCGTCCGGGCCTAGGATGGGCGAGCAGTACTTC.

The rearrangement uses TRBV9 and TRBJ1-4; TRBD1 agrees at 7 bases. CDR3 length equals 15 residues. Looked up from germline, CDR1 is SGDLS and CDR2 is YYNGEE. V lost 4 bases, J lost 6 bases, and 9 bases stayed unmatched. CDR3 in amino acids: CASSPRTGRDEKLFF. The CDR3 DNA is TGTGCCAGCAGCCCCCGGACAGGTAGAGATGAAAAACTGTTTTTT. The full variable domain, rest sourced from reference TRBV9 and TRBJ1-4, is DSGVTQTPKHLITATGQRVTLRCSPRSGDLSVYWYQQSLDQGLQFLIQYYNGEERAKGNILERFSAQQFPDLHSELNLSSLELGDSALYFCASSPRTGRDEKLFFGSGTQLSVL.

The chain combines TRBV14 with TRBJ2-1, with unresolved D. The J call may be faulty, since TRBJ2-7 better matches the DNA end. Germline assignment: CDR1 SGHDN and CDR2 FVKESK. The CDR3 sequence is 15 residues long. The CDR3 DNA sequence: TGTGCCAGCAGCCAAGACTACGTCGTCACCTACGAGCAGTACTTC. Its translation is CASSQDYVVTYEQYF.

J is TRBJ2-7 and V is TRBV6-6, with a tentative D call TRBD1 (5 bases). CDR3 length: 15 amino acids. Per the germline V gene, CDR1 is MNHNY and CDR2 is SVGAGI (reference sequence). V gave up 2 bases and J gave up 3 bases, with 14 bases separating them. Here the CDR3 DNA reads TGTGCCAGCAGTTACGCCAGGGCGATGATCTACGAGCAGTACTTC. It translates to CASSYARAMIYEQYF.

This clonotype was found once. J is TRBJ1-5 and V is TRBV27; D uncertain. The CDR3 runs to 15 residues. Germline CDR1 is MNHEY and CDR2 is SMNVEV (reference sequence). Trimming shortened V by 2 bases and J by 7 bases, and 15 bases separated the two germline ends. CDR3 in DNA: TGTGCCAGCAGTTTAGGAGGAGCCCTAGGGCAGCCCCAGCATTTT. Protein product: CASSLGGALGQPQHF.

The chain carries TRBV11-1 and TRBJ1-2; D is unresolved. V was pared by 4 bases and J by 0 bases, with 12 bases between. The CDR3 totals 15 residues. From germline, CDR1 is SGHAT and CDR2 FQDESV (reference sequence). This CDR3 is CASSSVPGSNYGYTF. In DNA, the CDR3 is TGTGCCAGCAGCTCGGTCCCGGGTTCTAACTATGGCTACACCTTC.

The gene calls are TRBV5-4 and TRBJ2-5; the match to TRBD2 covers 8 bases. CDR1 and CDR2 from the germline V gene are SGHNT and YYREEE (reference sequence). The CDR3 is made up of 15 amino acids. Trimming at V came to 0 bases and at J to 3 bases, leaving 4 bases not matched to a gene. The CDR3 sequence: CASSLAGTRKETQYF. The CDR3 DNA reads TGTGCCAGCAGCTTGGCCGGGACTAGAAAAGAGACCCAGTACTTC.

The sample holds many counts of this clonotype. The chain combines TRBV10-3 with TRBJ1-2; the D gene is possibly TRBD1 (5 bases). V was cut by 2 bases and J by 8 bases, with 12 bases left in between. Germline assignment: CDR1 ENHRY and CDR2 SYGVKD. The CDR3 has 13 amino acids. The CDR3 loop is CAISELGESGYTF. In DNA form, the CDR3 reads TGTGCCATCAGTGAGCTAGGGGAGTCGGGCTACACCTTC.

The chain joins TRBV29-1 to TRBJ2-5; D remains ambiguous. The DNA end is a closer match to TRBJ2-7, so the J assignment may be wrong. The CDR3 is 12 amino acids. Germline V gene lookup returns CDR1 SQVTM and CDR2 ANQGSEA. The CDR3 DNA follows: TGCAGCGTCTCCGGGCCACGGGACGAGCAGTACTTC. This gives the protein CSVSGPRDEQYF.

The chain carries TRBV10-3 and TRBJ1-2, with 7 bases aligning to TRBD1. J gave up 6 bases and V 6 bases, and 7 bases lay outside the gene matches. The CDR3 covers 13 residues. The germline CDR1 and CDR2 sequences are ENHRY and SYGVKD. The CDR3 DNA sequence: TGTGCCATCAGCCCAGGACAGGTCGATGGCTACACCTTC. It specifies CAISPGQVDGYTF.

This clonotype was detected a few times. CDR3 coding DNA: TGCAGTGCTAGAGATCGCCGACTAGCGGGGGGGCCAAACTACAATGAGCAGTTCTTC. It yields the protein CSARDRRLAGGPNYNEQFF. The chain has TRBV20-1 and TRBJ2-1; TRBD2 agrees at 14 bases. CDR3 size: 19 residues. Losses at the gene ends were 0 bases for V and 3 bases for J; bases not matched to a gene: 10. CDR1 is DFQATT and CDR2 is SNEGSKA in the germline V gene (reference sequence).

There are a few counts of this clonotype. This rearrangement joins TRBV20-1 to TRBJ2-3, with 9 bases identical to TRBD2. Losses at the gene ends were 5 bases for V and 2 bases for J; bases not matched to a gene: 11. CDR3 size: 16 residues. CDR1 DFQATT and CDR2 SNEGSKA come from the germline V gene (reference sequence). CDR3 coding DNA: TGCAGTGCTTTACGGGGGCTAGCGGGAAACACAGATACGCAGTATTTT. Translated: CSALRGLAGNTDTQYF.

The V and J genes are TRBV7-2 and TRBJ2-2, with 7 bases fitting TRBD1. The CDR3 has 16 residues. V lost 5 bases to trimming and J lost 2 bases; unmatched junction nucleotides: 8. CDR1 and CDR2 from the germline V gene are SGHTA and FQGNSA. The CDR3 sequence: CASSVSGTVNTGELFF. CDR3 coding DNA: TGTGCCAGCAGCGTGTCCGGGACAGTTAACACCGGGGAGCTGTTTTTT.

This clonotype came up a few times. This chain uses TRBV5-6 with TRBJ2-5, with TRBD1 matching 10 bases. CDR1 is SGHDT, CDR2 YYEEEE, per germline. V trimming: 4 bases; J trimming: 5 bases; junction bases outside the gene matches: 8. This CDR3 has 15 amino acids. The CDR3 sequence: CASSLDRGASETQYF. The CDR3 DNA reads as TGTGCCAGCAGCCTGGACAGGGGGGCATCGGAGACCCAGTACTTC.

The chain joins TRBV20-1 to TRBJ1-2; a possible D gene is TRBD1 (6 bases). V dropped 6 bases and J dropped 1 base, with 12 bases sitting between them. This CDR3 comprises 13 residues. Germline V gene lookup returns CDR1 DFQATT and CDR2 SNEGSKA (reference sequence). The CDR3 here is CSAKKDSNYGYTF. CDR3 bases: TGCAGTGCCAAAAAGGACAGTAACTATGGCTACACCTTC.

The chain couples TRBV6-5 to TRBJ2-7; D is perhaps TRBD2 (6 bases). The CDR3 runs to 14 residues. The germline CDR1 and CDR2 sequences are MNHEY and SVGAGI. V lost 4 bases to trimming and J lost 4 bases, with 14 bases between them. The CDR3 sequence is CASSSGERGYEQYF. Written as DNA, the CDR3 is TGTGCCAGCAGTTCGGGGGAGAGGGGTTACGAGCAGTACTTC.

The CDR3 sequence: CASSIGISNTGELFF. In DNA, the CDR3 is TGTGCCAGCAGCATCGGAATTTCCAACACCGGGGAGCTGTTTTTT. This sequence joins TRBV27 and TRBJ2-2; D gene uncertain. CDR3 size: 15 residues. V was cut by 6 bases and J by 2 bases, with 13 bases left in between. The germline V gene encodes CDR1 MNHEY and CDR2 SMNVEV (reference sequence).

In DNA, the CDR3 is TGCGCCAGCAGCCCCGGGGGTAGCGGGAGATCAGATACGCAGTATTTT. Protein product: CASSPGGSGRSDTQYF. The chain combines TRBV5-1 with TRBJ2-3; 9 nucleotides agree with TRBD2. The junction had 10 bases not matched to a gene; V was cut back by 4 bases and J by 4 bases. The CDR3 totals 16 residues. Germline V CDR1 and CDR2: SGHRS, YFSETQ.